Listed here are 27 T cell receptor beta chains from one sample, sequenced in a study of cytomegalovirus exposure and HLA in healthy donors (dated by TCRdb to about 2017). Library method: the immunoSEQ multiplex PCR assay. For the multiplex PCR, a mixture combining 60 forward primers for TCR Vbeta segments and 13 reverse primers for TCR Jbeta segments was used. Here the immuneACCESS table is served through TCRdb, limited to in-frame sequences with V and J called. Missing clones are a known gap in these copies; in checked studies unresolved V genes cover under half, and the rest lacks a known reason. The sample yields 200,000 to 300,000 clones; 78% were counted once. The ten largest clonotypes hold around 0.44% of the sample. The source material was PBMCs. The receptors come from a boy aged 5-17 years in good health and CMV-seronegative.

This clone was counted once. CDR3 DNA sequence: TGTGCCAGCGGCCAGGGGCCCTACGAGCAGTACTTC. It codes for CASGQGPYEQYF. This rearrangement joins TRBV6-5 to TRBJ2-7, with D perhaps TRBD1 (6 bases). V was clipped by 8 bases and J by 2 bases, with 10 bases between them. Germline V gives CDR1 MNHEY, CDR2 SVGAGI. This CDR3 is 12 amino acids long.

The chain is built from TRBV4-2 and TRBJ1-1, with D perhaps matching TRBD1 (5 bases). Per germline, CDR1 LGHNA and CDR2 YNFKEQ. CDR3 length: 15 amino acids. V was shortened by 0 bases and J by 0 bases, with 8 bases between the two germline ends. The CDR3 coding sequence is TGTGCCAGCAGCCAAGACGACAGAATGAACACTGAAGCTTTCTTT. Amino acid sequence: CASSQDDRMNTEAFF.

The sample holds a few counts of this clone. The genes are TRBV30 and TRBJ1-3, with 11 bases matching TRBD1. The ends lost 0 bases at V and 2 bases at J; junction bases unmatched: 6. Germline lookup yields CDR1 GTSNPN and CDR2 SVGIG (reference sequence). The CDR3 totals 17 residues. The CDR3 is CAWSVRRTGGAGNTIYF. The CDR3 coding sequence is TGTGCCTGGAGTGTAAGGAGGACAGGGGGCGCTGGAAACACCATATATTTT.

The genes are TRBV11-3 and TRBJ2-7, with 7 bases fitting TRBD2. With V trimmed by 5 bases and J by 0 bases, 7 bases remained unmatched. The germline V gene encodes CDR1 SGHNT and CDR2 YENEEA. The CDR3 is made up of 15 amino acids. Here the CDR3 reads CASSPPGEGSYEQYF. Here the CDR3 DNA reads TGTGCCAGCAGCCCCCCGGGGGAGGGCTCCTACGAGCAGTACTTC.

The rearrangement links TRBV5-1 to TRBJ1-1, with 9 bases matching TRBD1. Germline V gene lookup returns CDR1 SGHRS and CDR2 YFSETQ. This CDR3 has 17 residues. The trim removed 3 bases at V and 0 bases at J, leaving 9 bases unmatched. Written as DNA, the CDR3 is TGCGCCAGCAGCTCGGGACAGGGTAAGGCCATGAACACTGAAGCTTTCTTT. Protein sequence: CASSSGQGKAMNTEAFF.

The J gene is TRBJ2-2, the V gene TRBV7-3; 8 bases fit TRBD1. CDR3 length: 14 amino acids. The germline gives CDR1 SGHTA, CDR2 FQGTGA. Trimming removed 2 bases from V and 8 bases from J; junction bases left unmatched: 4. The CDR3 DNA follows: TGTGCCAGCAGCTTACAGGGGGCAGCGGGGGAGCTGTTTTTT. This encodes CASSLQGAAGELFF.

The genes are TRBV6-5 and TRBJ2-1, with 7 positions matching TRBD2. The CDR3 loop spans 16 amino acids. Germline CDR1 reads MNHEY; CDR2 reads SVGAGI. The junction had 5 bases not matched to a gene; V was cut back by 0 bases and J by 3 bases. The CDR3 here is CASSYSSGDLYNEQFF. CDR3 bases: TGTGCCAGCAGTTACTCCAGCGGGGATCTCTACAATGAGCAGTTCTTC.

A few counts support this clone. The V and J genes are TRBV5-6 and TRBJ2-2; D gene uncertain. The germline CDR1 and CDR2 sequences are SGHDT and YYEEEE. The CDR3 loop spans 15 amino acids. The V and J ends lost 0 bases and 4 bases respectively, with 10 bases between them. Here the CDR3 reads CASSLAGRSTGELFF. CDR3 DNA: TGTGCCAGCAGCTTGGCTGGGCGCAGCACCGGGGAGCTGTTTTTT.

This clone turned up a few times. This chain joins TRBV9 and TRBJ1-2; TRBD1 matches 10 bases. Per the germline V gene, CDR1 is SGDLS and CDR2 is YYNGEE. V was clipped by 0 bases and J by 3 bases; unmatched bases: 8. The CDR3 loop spans 17 amino acids. CDR3 residues: CASSVGPGQGEDYGYTF. CDR3 in DNA: TGTGCCAGCAGCGTAGGGCCCGGACAGGGGGAGGACTATGGCTACACCTTC.

The chain combines TRBV7-6 with TRBJ1-1; 7 positions agree with TRBD1. This CDR3 spans 15 amino acids. Germline CDR1 reads SGHVS; CDR2 reads FNYEAQ. With V trimmed by 5 bases and J by 4 bases, 10 bases remained unmatched. The CDR3 region has the DNA TGTGCCAGCAGCCCCGCGACAGGGCCTCCCACTGAAGCTTTCTTT. This sequence encodes CASSPATGPPTEAFF.

Regarding this clone: The junction shows a germline mismatch at one end, possibly a read error. The chain recombines TRBV7-9 with TRBJ2-7; 10 bases agree with TRBD1. CDR1 SEHNR and CDR2 FQNEAQ come from the germline V gene (reference sequence). This CDR3 comprises 14 residues. This CDR3 is CSSSPRDRGREQYF. DNA for the CDR3: TGTTCCAGCAGCCCCCGGGACAGGGGTAGAGAGCAGTACTTC.

Only a few counts were recorded for this clone. This chain links TRBV19 with TRBJ2-3; 7 nucleotides align to TRBD1. This CDR3 has 14 amino acids. Germline V gives CDR1 LNHDA, CDR2 SQIVND (reference sequence). J gave up 6 bases and V 5 bases, and 8 bases lay outside the gene matches. CDR3 DNA: TGTGCCAGTAGTCTTCAGGGGGAAGAGGATACGCAGTATTTT. It specifies CASSLQGEEDTQYF.

V and J are TRBV19 and TRBJ1-2; possible D gene TRBD1, 5 bases. The germline CDR1 and CDR2 sequences are LNHDA and SQIVND (reference sequence). The CDR3 has 14 amino acids. Trimming removed 10 bases from V and 8 bases from J, with 23 bases in between. The CDR3 nucleotides are TGTGCCACCGGGGGGGGGAGGGAAGCAAGCGGCTACACCTTC. Translated, it gives CATGGGREASGYTF.

This clone has only a few counts. The chain combines TRBV6-5 with TRBJ2-7, with TRBD1 as a possible D gene (6 bases). This CDR3 region has 12 residues. Trimming stripped 5 bases from V and 6 bases from J, with 11 bases between. CDR1 MNHEY and CDR2 SVGAGI come from the germline V gene. CDR3 loop: CASSTDRREQYF. CDR3 in DNA: TGTGCCAGCAGTACCGACAGGCGCGAGCAGTACTTC.

The J gene is TRBJ2-5, the V gene TRBV9, with TRBD2 matching over 7 bases. The V and J ends lost 4 bases and 5 bases, in that order; junction bases with no gene match: 14. Germline-derived CDR1 and CDR2 are SGDLS and YYNGEE. This CDR3 has 16 amino acids. CDR3 sequence reads: CASSPSGSLGGETQYF. In DNA form, the CDR3 reads TGTGCCAGCAGCCCGAGCGGAAGTCTGGGGGGGGAGACCCAGTACTTC.

This chain connects TRBV5-6 to TRBJ1-5, with a weak D call TRBD1 (6 bases). V lost 2 bases and J 5 bases, leaving 8 bases between the germline ends. The germline V gene encodes CDR1 SGHDT and CDR2 YYEEEE. This CDR3 contains 13 residues. DNA for the CDR3: TGTGCCAGCAGCTTCGGGGGGCATCAGCCCCAGCATTTT. The encoded protein is CASSFGGHQPQHF.

This chain joins TRBV25-1 and TRBJ2-5, with 9 nucleotides matching TRBD2. Germline lookup yields CDR1 MGHDK and CDR2 SYGVNS. J lost 2 bases, V lost 5 bases, and 6 bases had no gene match. CDR3 length: 15 residues. The DNA of the CDR3 is TGTGCCAGCAGTAAAGCTAGCGGGAATCAAGAGACCCAGTACTTC. Protein product: CASSKASGNQETQYF.

This rearrangement joins TRBV10-1 to TRBJ1-1; 7 nucleotides agree with TRBD1. The V gene's germline CDR1 is WNHNN and CDR2 SYGVQD (reference sequence). The junction had 4 bases not matched to a gene; V was cut back by 0 bases and J by 12 bases. This CDR3 spans 12 amino acids. Here the CDR3 DNA reads TGCGCCAGCAGTGAGTCCACAGGGGTACCTTTCTTT. It is translated as CASSESTGVPFF.

This sequence joins TRBV19 and TRBJ2-3; 10 bases match TRBD1. The germline gives CDR1 LNHDA, CDR2 SQIVND (reference sequence). The CDR3 loop spans 16 amino acids. The ends lost 7 bases at V and 6 bases at J; junction bases unmatched: 13. CDR3 bases: TGTGCCAGTACCACAGGGTCCGGGACAGGGGTCGATACGCAGTATTTT. It codes for CASTTGSGTGVDTQYF.

The chain links TRBV6-1 to TRBJ1-1; D not resolved. V gave up 9 bases and J gave up 0 bases, with 11 bases separating them. This CDR3 region has 13 residues. Per the germline V gene, CDR1 is MNHNS and CDR2 is SASEGT. DNA of the CDR3: TGTGCCAGTTCCTCTAACGTGAACACTGAAGCTTTCTTT. Translating it yields CASSSNVNTEAFF.

The chain uses TRBV10-3 and TRBJ2-1; 7 bases line up with TRBD2. The germline V gene has CDR1 ENHRY and CDR2 SYGVKD. The CDR3 is 14 amino acids. Trimming cost V 11 bases and J 2 bases; bases outside gene matches: 9. CDR3 DNA: TGTGCCCTCGGCGGGAGCGGGCCCTACAATGAGCAGTTCTTC. Translation gives CALGGSGPYNEQFF.

The V gene is TRBV19, the J gene TRBJ2-1; D may be TRBD2 (5 bases). Trimming removed 1 base from V and 10 bases from J, with 11 bases in between. Germline CDR1 and CDR2: LNHDA and SQIVND (reference sequence). The CDR3 is 13 residues long. This CDR3 reads CASSIGRDREQFF. In DNA, the CDR3 is TGTGCCAGTAGTATAGGACGGGATAGAGAGCAGTTCTTC. The entire variable domain, with the rest obtained from reference TRBV19 and TRBJ2-1, is as follows: DGGITQSPKYLFRKEGQNVTLSCEQNLNHDAMYWYRQDPGQGLRLIYYSQIVNDFQKGDIAEGYSVSREKKESFPLTVTSAQKNPTAFYLCASSIGRDREQFFGPGTRLTVL.

This clone was counted once. This chain links TRBV6-4 with TRBJ2-5; the match to TRBD2 covers 13 bases. The CDR3 has 16 amino acids. Germline V CDR1 and CDR2: MRHNA, SNTAGT. Trimming at V came to 7 bases and at J to 4 bases, leaving 9 bases not matched to a gene. CDR3 region: CASKGLAGDGRETQYF. CDR3 coding DNA: TGTGCCAGCAAAGGACTAGCGGGAGACGGGCGAGAGACCCAGTACTTC.

The J gene is TRBJ2-1, the V gene TRBV11-2, with D maybe TRBD2 (7 bases). This CDR3 has 14 residues. The germline V and J ends were trimmed by 10 bases and 2 bases, with 15 bases remaining between them. Germline CDR1 SGHAT, CDR2 FQNNGV. CDR3 coding DNA: TGTGCCATTAAAGGGGGAGGGCCCTACAATGAGCAGTTCTTC. Its translation: CAIKGGGPYNEQFF.

The chain links TRBV7-8 to TRBJ2-7; 14 nucleotides agree with TRBD2. The CDR3 extends over 18 amino acids. Germline values: CDR1 SGHVS, CDR2 FQNEAQ. V gave up 1 base and J gave up 0 bases; unmatched junction bases: 5. The CDR3 DNA sequence: TGTGCCAGCAGCTTAGAAAGACTAGCGGGAGGGAGCTCCTACGAGCAGTACTTC. Protein sequence: CASSLERLAGGSSYEQYF.

CDR3 sequence: CASSKGTRGGYTF. The CDR3 nucleotides are TGTGCCAGCAGTAAGGGGACTCGAGGGGGCTACACCTTC. J is TRBJ1-2 and V is TRBV6-6; tentatively, D is TRBD1 (5 bases). The CDR3 totals 13 residues. V lost 5 bases to trimming and J lost 8 bases, with 15 bases between them. CDR1 and CDR2 from the germline V gene are MNHNY and SVGAGI (reference sequence).

The V gene is TRBV6-5, the J gene TRBJ1-1; D uncertain. From germline, CDR1 is MNHEY and CDR2 SVGAGI. The CDR3 loop spans 15 amino acids. V was cut by 4 bases and J by 1 base, with 13 bases left in between. The CDR3 nucleotides read TGTGCCAGCAGTTCCACAGTCCCACGGAACACTGAAGCTTTCTTT. It translates to CASSSTVPRNTEAFF.